The 7 T cell receptor beta chains presented below share a single source sample, sequenced in a study of shared clonotypes between healthy human individuals. The repertoire was sequenced with immunoSEQ multiplex PCR; TCRdb's copy has only in-frame clones and lacks some. The repertoire includes some 2 million clones, 85% to 95% of them detected once, and under 0.15% sits in the top ten. Specimen: naive CD4+ T cells sorted from blood. Subset described: CD45RA+ positively selected. Receptor source: a man younger than 35 in good health.

This sequence joins TRBV4-2 and TRBJ1-5, with 7 bases identical to TRBD1. Germline trimming cut 0 bases from V and 5 bases from J; bases unmatched to any gene: 4. The CDR3 has 15 residues. The V gene's germline CDR1 is LGHNA and CDR2 YNFKEQ. The CDR3 nucleotides read TGTGCCAGCAGCCAAGAGAACAGGGGATATCAGCCCCAGCATTTT. Protein: CASSQENRGYQPQHF.

Remarks on this clone: Other DNA sequences in the sample encode the same CDR3. This rearrangement joins TRBV5-6 to TRBJ2-5; 7 positions agree with TRBD1. Per germline, CDR1 SGHDT and CDR2 YYEEEE. Germline trimming cut 2 bases from V and 0 bases from J; bases unmatched to any gene: 4. This CDR3 is 15 amino acids long. The CDR3 is CASSFLDRDQETQYF. The CDR3 DNA is TGTGCCAGCAGCTTTTTAGACAGGGACCAAGAGACCCAGTACTTC.

The V call is TRBV2, the J call TRBJ2-2; tentative D call: TRBD1 (5 bases). The germline CDR1 and CDR2 sequences are SNHLY and FYNNEI. CDR3 length: 13 amino acids. The germline V and J ends were trimmed by 7 bases and 9 bases, with 15 bases remaining between them. The CDR3 sequence is CASTKGQGRELFF. The CDR3 DNA reads TGTGCCAGCACCAAAGGGCAGGGCAGGGAGCTGTTTTTT.

V usage is TRBV11-2 and J usage is TRBJ2-2; D possibly corresponds to TRBD2 (5 bases). Germline lookup yields CDR1 SGHAT and CDR2 FQNNGV. The CDR3 loop spans 15 amino acids. V lost 5 bases to trimming and J lost 0 bases, with 10 bases between them. CDR3 bases: TGTGCCAGCAGCACCGCCGGGACGAACACCGGGGAGCTGTTTTTT. Its protein product is CASSTAGTNTGELFF.

The chain has TRBV7-2 and TRBJ2-7; D gene uncertain. V shed 3 bases and J shed 7 bases, with 10 bases lying between them. CDR1 SGHTA and CDR2 FQGNSA come from the germline V gene. The CDR3 sequence is 12 residues long. The DNA for the CDR3 is TGTGCCAGCAGCTTCCGTGGACGGGAGCAGTACTTC. This translates into CASSFRGREQYF.

With respect to this clone: One end of the junction varies from germline; a read error may be responsible. Other DNA variants within this sample encode the same CDR3. J is TRBJ2-1 and V is TRBV7-7, with D possibly TRBD1 on 6 matching bases. This CDR3 has 13 residues. Germline V gene lookup returns CDR1 SSHAT and CDR2 FNYEAQ (reference sequence). CDR3 sequence: CASSLDSNNEQFF. In nucleotides, the CDR3 is TGTGCTAGCAGCCTGGACAGTAACAATGAGCAGTTCTTC.

This clone was seen once. Written as DNA, the CDR3 is TGTGCCAGCGGGCAAGAGACCCAGTACTTC. Encoded protein: CASGQETQYF. The chain employs TRBV27 and TRBJ2-5; D call uncertain. There are 10 residues in the CDR3. Germline V lookup: CDR1 MNHEY, CDR2 SMNVEV (reference sequence). Trimming cost V 8 bases and J 2 bases, with 3 bases left between them.